A single TCR beta chain is shown here with its context. In the study's own analysis: Quantification of nucleated cells was approximated via reference gene primer amplification. TCRdb keeps only in-frame clones here, not all; method: immunoSEQ multiplex PCR. V, J and clone size are those of that table, while D and trimming were read from the DNA. The sample holds fewer than 700,000 clones, 70% to 90% seen once. The entry originates in a study of blood T cell repertoires in COVID-19. Study information: There were acute and convalescent COVID-19 samples, and they came from the United States, Italy and Spain.

Seattle patients were enrolled during active infection and followed longitudinally. The CDR3 length is 18 residues. The origin of this receptor is a woman aged 45-60 years with COVID-19, enrolled during active disease. The sequenced material came from peripheral blood. The chain carries TRBV7-5 and TRBJ1-2; whether TRBD1, the table's D call, matches the DNA was not checked. TRBV7-5 is reported as a pseudogene. CDR3 sequence: CARSLAYFDGQGAGGYTF. CDR3 nucleotides: TGTGCCAGAAGCTTAGCGTACTTTGATGGACAGGGGGCCGGTGGCTACACCTTC.